This T cell receptor beta chain was identified in a study of CD8+CD57+ T cells in acquired aplastic anemia. Study-level information: Sorted CD4+ and CD8+ cells yielded DNA averaging about 2.9 ug. Study-level points and caveats: About 28 sequences, all CD8+ CDR3, were shared between patients and controls.

This clonotype was observed a single time. The target antigen is unknown. At one boundary the junction diverges from the germline segment, which might be a read error. In germline, CDR1 is MDHEN, CDR2 SYDVKM. The CDR3 sequence is 17 residues long. The template used for profiling TCR beta VDJ and CDR3 was genomic DNA. TCRdb processed the reads anew with MiXCR; each CDR3 protein has one entry. In the table there are fewer than 250,000 distinct CDR3 sequences, around half of which are singletons. The clonotype originates from a human donor in good health, serving as a control. This chain connects TRBV28 to TRBJ2-5, with TRBD2 matching 8 bases. The source material was sorted CD4+, CD8+, or CD8+CD57+ T cells (not recorded which) from PBMCs. The CDR3: CAGSLLGTGGARETQYF. The DNA for the CDR3 is TGTGCCGGCAGTTTATTGGGAACGGGGGGGGCGAGAGAGACCCAGTACTTC.